Shown below are 21 T cell receptor beta chains from a single sample sequenced in a study of blood T cell repertoires in COVID-19. Sequencing used immunoSEQ multiplex PCR; TCRdb keeps in-frame clones, though not all of them. The sample carries about 80,000 clones, roughly 87% recorded once. The sequencing sample was made of peripheral blood. The receptors shown here come from a young man with acute or convalescent COVID-19.

CDR3 nucleotide sequence: TGTGCCAGCAGACAGGGGAGTGGCGGGGAGCTGTTTTTT. This sequence encodes CASRQGSGGELFF. The V call is TRBV6-5, the J call TRBJ2-2; TRBD1 aligns across 7 bases. Per the germline V gene, CDR1 is MNHEY and CDR2 is SVGAGI. V lost 6 bases and J lost 7; bases outside the gene matches: 5. The CDR3 runs 13 residues.

The rearrangement uses TRBV7-9 and TRBJ2-3, with TRBD2 identical over 8 bases. V lost 4 bases and J lost 5; bases outside the gene matches: 14. The CDR3 is made up of 17 amino acids. Germline V gives CDR1 SEHNR, CDR2 FQNEAQ (reference sequence). The CDR3 reads CASSSPWGSGNRDTQYF. For the CDR3, the DNA is TGTGCCAGCAGCTCCCCCTGGGGTAGCGGGAATCGAGATACGCAGTATTTT.

The rearrangement uses TRBV28 and TRBJ2-7, with 7 bases identical to TRBD1. Germline V gene data show CDR1 as MDHEN and CDR2 as SYDVKM. This CDR3 spans 15 amino acids. The V and J ends lost 1 base and 2 bases, in that order; junction bases with no gene match: 5. The CDR3: CASSLFATGAYEQYF. The CDR3 DNA reads as TGTGCCAGCAGTTTATTCGCAACAGGGGCCTACGAGCAGTACTTC.

The gene calls are TRBV28 and TRBJ1-1, with D maybe TRBD1 (6 bases). Germline V gives CDR1 MDHEN, CDR2 SYDVKM. The CDR3 is 15 amino acids. V lost 4 bases and J lost 4, with 16 bases in between. In DNA, the CDR3 is TGTGCCAGCAGTTCCACCGCAGGGGTGGGCACTGAAGCTTTCTTT. Translation: CASSSTAGVGTEAFF.

CDR3 residues: CASRSRDLNTEAFF. CDR3 nucleotides: TGTGCCAGCAGGTCCCGGGATCTGAACACTGAAGCTTTCTTT. The chain links TRBV11-2 to TRBJ1-1; no clear D. V was clipped by 6 bases and J by 0 bases, with 11 bases between them. CDR1 is SGHAT, CDR2 FQNNGV, per germline. The CDR3 has 14 residues.

The V and J genes are TRBV18 and TRBJ2-3; TRBD1 might be the D (6 bases). This CDR3 has 17 residues. Per the germline V gene, CDR1 is KGHSH and CDR2 is LQKENI. Trimming took off 3 bases at V and 2 bases at J, with 18 bases between the two ends. CDR3 nucleotides: TGTGCCAGCTCACCTCAAAATTGGCAGGGGAACACAGATACGCAGTATTTT. Its protein product is CASSPQNWQGNTDTQYF.

This chain connects TRBV2 to TRBJ1-6, with TRBD1 matching over 7 bases. Germline trimming cut 5 bases from V and 2 bases from J; bases unmatched to any gene: 3. Germline CDR1 and CDR2: SNHLY and FYNNEI. The CDR3 runs to 15 residues. In DNA form, the CDR3 reads TGTGCCAGCAGTCTGACAGGGCCCTATAATTCACCCCTCCACTTT. It encodes CASSLTGPYNSPLHF.

V usage is TRBV29-1 and J usage is TRBJ2-3, with a weak D call TRBD2 (5 bases). V dropped 4 bases and J dropped 2 bases, with 13 bases sitting between them. The germline CDR1 and CDR2 sequences are SQVTM and ANQGSEA. The CDR3 spans 14 residues. CDR3 region: CSVAQRNPTDTQYF. The CDR3 DNA reads TGCAGCGTTGCCCAGCGGAACCCCACAGATACGCAGTATTTT.

The chain is built from TRBV18 and TRBJ2-5; D not resolved. This CDR3 has 13 residues. Germline V CDR1 and CDR2: KGHSH, LQKENI. Trimming removed 8 bases from V and 1 base from J, with 11 bases in between. This chain's CDR3 is CASLRHLQETQYF. The DNA of the CDR3 is TGTGCCAGCCTGAGACACCTCCAAGAGACCCAGTACTTC.

The chain couples TRBV5-4 to TRBJ2-1, with 9 bases that match TRBD2. Germline-derived CDR1 and CDR2 are SGHNT and YYREEE (reference sequence). This CDR3 has 15 amino acids. V shed 0 bases and J 7 bases; nucleotides not matched to a gene: 5. This CDR3 is CASSLVREGRNEQFF. CDR3 in DNA: TGTGCCAGCAGCTTGGTGCGGGAGGGCCGGAATGAGCAGTTCTTC. Complete variable domain (other parts from reference TRBV5-4 and TRBJ2-1): ETGVTQSPTHLIKTRGQQVTLRCSSQSGHNTVSWYQQALGQGPQFIFQYYREEENGRGNFPPRFSGLQFPNYSSELNVNALELDDSALYLCASSLVREGRNEQFFGPGTRLTVL.

The rearrangement joins TRBV7-2 to TRBJ2-7; 9 bases map to TRBD2. The CDR3 is 15 amino acids. The J segment lost 6 bases and the V segment lost 6 bases, leaving 12 bases of the junction unmatched. Germline V gene sequence: CDR1 SGHTA, CDR2 FQGNSA. The CDR3: CASSPIAGVPLEQYF. The CDR3 DNA follows: TGTGCCAGCAGTCCAATAGCGGGAGTTCCCCTCGAGCAGTACTTC.

This chain connects TRBV20-1 to TRBJ2-2; TRBD1 is a possible D gene (5 bases). The CDR3 sequence is 10 residues long. The germline V and J ends were trimmed by 7 bases and 7 bases, with 7 bases remaining between them. Germline V gene data show CDR1 as DFQATT and CDR2 as SNEGSKA (reference sequence). This chain's CDR3 is CSVQGGELFF. CDR3 in DNA: TGCAGTGTTCAGGGCGGGGAGCTGTTTTTT.

The chain is built from TRBV6-1 and TRBJ2-7, with D possibly TRBD1 on 6 matching bases. Per germline, CDR1 MNHNS and CDR2 SASEGT. CDR3 length equals 16 residues. V dropped 4 bases and J dropped 3 bases, with 19 bases sitting between them. In nucleotides, the CDR3 is TGTGCCAGCAGTGTGGGACCAGGGGAAAGGGGCTACGAGCAGTACTTC. Translation: CASSVGPGERGYEQYF.

This chain uses TRBV15 with TRBJ2-7, with 11 bases that match TRBD1. The length of the CDR3 is 15 residues. J was trimmed by 11 bases and V by 0 bases; bases with no gene match: 9. Germline V CDR1 and CDR2: LNHNV, YYDKDF (reference sequence). Written as DNA, the CDR3 is TGTGCCACCAGCAGAGAGGGGACAGGGGGGACGAAGGAGTACTTC. Protein product: CATSREGTGGTKEYF.

The chain uses TRBV6-6 and TRBJ2-6, with 10 bases aligning to TRBD1. With V trimmed by 5 bases and J by 0 bases, 10 bases remained unmatched. Germline lookup yields CDR1 MNHNY and CDR2 SVGAGI (reference sequence). The CDR3 covers 19 residues. The CDR3 spells CASSHRQGAGFSGANVLTF. The CDR3 DNA reads as TGTGCCAGCAGTCACCGACAGGGGGCGGGCTTCTCTGGGGCCAACGTCCTGACTTTC.

The chain combines TRBV4-1 with TRBJ2-7; no firm D call. The CDR3 is 13 amino acids. Trimming stripped 4 bases from V and 5 bases from J, with 12 bases between. Per germline, CDR1 MGHRA and CDR2 YSYEKL. CDR3 sequence reads: CASSRLLRDEQYF. CDR3 bases: TGCGCCAGCAGCCGTCTCTTACGGGACGAGCAGTACTTC.

This clone was detected once. V gene TRBV11-2 combines with J gene TRBJ2-1; 8 nucleotides agree with TRBD2. V was clipped by 5 bases and J by 2 bases; unmatched bases: 11. Per the germline V gene, CDR1 is SGHAT and CDR2 is FQNNGV. The CDR3 spans 17 residues. In DNA, the CDR3 is TGTGCCAGCAGCCCCGGGGGGGCGGCGTCTACCTACAATGAGCAGTTCTTC. Protein sequence: CASSPGGAASTYNEQFF.

The V gene is TRBV5-1, the J gene TRBJ2-7, with 14 bases matching TRBD2. The V and J ends lost 0 bases and 6 bases, in that order; junction bases with no gene match: 11. Germline CDR1 SGHRS, CDR2 YFSETQ. CDR3 size: 18 residues. In DNA form, the CDR3 reads TGCGCCAGCAGCTTGGGCCGGGGCGGAGGACTAGCGGGAGGCGAGCAGTACTTC. Amino acids: CASSLGRGGGLAGGEQYF.

This clone came up once. This chain joins TRBV7-6 and TRBJ2-1; perhaps TRBD2 as D (6 bases). The V gene's germline CDR1 is SGHVS and CDR2 FNYEAQ. Trimming took 3 bases from V and 9 from J, leaving 12 bases between them. CDR3 length: 13 amino acids. CDR3: CASSFGGYGEQFF. The DNA of the CDR3 is TGTGCCAGCAGCTTTGGGGGGTATGGTGAGCAGTTCTTC.

The rearrangement joins TRBV7-2 to TRBJ1-5, with 7 bases identical to TRBD1. Germline loops: CDR1 SGHTA, CDR2 FQGNSA. CDR3 size: 14 residues. V trimming: 4 bases; J trimming: 7 bases; junction bases outside the gene matches: 7. The CDR3 is CASSWRGRGQPQHF. The CDR3 DNA reads as TGTGCCAGCAGCTGGAGGGGGCGCGGCCAGCCCCAGCATTTT.

This clone was counted only a few times. The CDR3 loop is CASSSPQPGRETQYF. The CDR3 coding sequence is TGTGCCAGCAGTTCACCCCAGCCAGGGCGAGAGACCCAGTACTTC. The chain carries TRBV6-2 or TRBV6-3 and TRBJ2-5, with D perhaps TRBD1 (5 bases). The CDR3 loop spans 15 amino acids. V was cut by 4 bases and J by 4 bases, with 16 bases left in between. Per germline, CDR1 MNHEY and CDR2 SVGEGT.